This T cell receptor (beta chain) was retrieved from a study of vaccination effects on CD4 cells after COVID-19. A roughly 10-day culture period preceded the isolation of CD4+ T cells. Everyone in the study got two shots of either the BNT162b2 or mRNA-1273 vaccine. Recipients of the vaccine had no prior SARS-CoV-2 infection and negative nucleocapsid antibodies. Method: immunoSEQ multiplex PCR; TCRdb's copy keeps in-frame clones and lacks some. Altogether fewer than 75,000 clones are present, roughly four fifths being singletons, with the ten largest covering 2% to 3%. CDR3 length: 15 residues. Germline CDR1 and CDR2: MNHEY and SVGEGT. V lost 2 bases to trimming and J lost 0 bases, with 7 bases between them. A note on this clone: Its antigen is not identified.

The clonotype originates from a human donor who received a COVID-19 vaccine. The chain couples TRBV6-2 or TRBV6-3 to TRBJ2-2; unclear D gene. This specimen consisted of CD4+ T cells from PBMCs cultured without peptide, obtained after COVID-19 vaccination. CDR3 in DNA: TGTGCCAGCAGTTACGGGCGGTCGAACACCGGGGAGCTGTTTTTT. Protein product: CASSYGRSNTGELFF.